This entry is about one TCR beta chain. Its binding antigen is unknown. No base quality values were provided; no much bigger clone lies one nucleotide off. The receptor library was made with the immunoSEQ multiplex PCR assay. Drawn from immuneACCESS, this table holds only the in-frame rearrangements with V and J called that TCRdb kept. Clones are partly lost; checked studies trace under half to an unresolved V gene and leave the rest unexplained. The sample table shows almost 40,000 clones, and about nine tenths are seen once. The ten largest clones represent 0.3% to 0.45% of the sample. The sample originates from a study of T cell changes during pregnancy in multiple sclerosis (dated by TCRdb to between 2018 and 2020). Looking at the study overall: In women with multiple sclerosis, the researchers looked at how the T cell repertoire shifted as pregnancy progressed.

The germline V and J ends show losses of 1 base and 5 bases respectively, and no gene match explains 7 bases of the junction. For CDR1 and CDR2, the germline V gene lists MNHNS and SASEGT. From cysteine to phenylalanine, the CDR3 is 16 amino acids long. CDR3 DNA only is kept here, 48 bases in frame from base 1. The material was CD4+ T cells from peripheral blood mononuclear cells, obtained in the third trimester of pregnancy. Rearrangement joined TRBV6-1 to TRBJ1-4, and 7 junction bases match TRBD1. This clonotype originated in a female donor in good health, enrolled as a control in a pregnancy study. Read as DNA, the sequence is TGTGCCAGCAGTGAAGTCCCGACAGGGAGGAATGAAAAACTGTTTTTT. This encodes CASSEVPTGRNEKLFF.